The clone carrying this TCR beta chain was seen a few times. Antigen: not known. Researchers defined stable Graves' hyperthyroidism as no ophthalmopathy progression within 18 months. Among the patients, aged 18 to 65, hyperthyroidism was newly diagnosed and had lasted under 2 months. The PBMCs had their origin in more than 9.5 ml of fresh peripheral blood. The data belong to a study of T cells in Graves' hyperthyroidism and ophthalmopathy. V was trimmed by 0 bases and J by 5 bases, leaving 10 bases between them. CDR1 and CDR2 from the germline V gene are ENHRY and SYGVKD. The CDR3 has 15 amino acids. RNA transcripts yielded amplified TCR beta CDR3 regions. During a first-round RT-PCR of the TCR CDR3, the HTBI primer set was used. TCRdb used MiXCR to reprocess the multiplex PCR reads, holding one entry per CDR3 protein. There are about 590,000 distinct CDR3 sequences in the sample; less than 20% occur only once, and around 6.6% lies in the top ten.

Regarding the study as a whole: In the blood, most expanded thyroid clonotypes above 0.001 appeared as well.

The rearrangement links TRBV10-3 to TRBJ2-2, with D perhaps matching TRBD2 (5 bases). The specimen sequenced was blood. The receptor was isolated from a woman aged 30 to 39 with Graves' hyperthyroidism. The CDR3 bases are TGTGCCATCAGTGAGTCGATGAGGGTAACCGGGGAGCTGTTTTTT. It translates to CAISESMRVTGELFF.